Detailed here is one T cell receptor beta chain. This sample is drawn from a study of cytotoxic CD8 clonotypes in ibrutinib-treated CLL. On the study more broadly: Investigators collected response samples after a median around 12 months of treatment, range 6 to 36.

Generated by immunoSEQ multiplex PCR, the TCRdb table keeps only in-frame clones and is missing some. The top ten hold approximately 21% of the sample, which has approximately 45,000 clones, 60% to 80% seen once. V dropped 2 bases and J dropped 0 bases, with 5 bases sitting between them. Germline values: CDR1 SGHRS, CDR2 YFSETQ. CDR3 length: 14 residues. The rearrangement links TRBV5-1 to TRBJ1-4; D unclear. The origin of this receptor is a human donor with chronic lymphocytic leukemia. Sequences were derived from PBMCs, sampled after 24 months of ibrutinib treatment. In DNA, the CDR3 is TGCGCCAGCAGCTTCGGAGCAACTAATGAAAAACTGTTTTTT. Translated, it gives CASSFGATNEKLFF.